The 7 T cell receptor beta chains in this list originate from one sample, sequenced in a study of CD4 and CD8 cells across lung adenocarcinoma regions. TCRdb re-derived calls from the PCR reads in MiXCR, one entry per CDR3 protein. The table records 6,000 to 7,500 distinct CDR3 sequences, approximately 53% of them present only once. The sample taken for sequencing was CD8+ T cells from the center of a lung tumor. Source of these receptors: a male donor with lung adenocarcinoma. The CD4 and CD8 labels of this study may be unreliable.

By sample share, this clonotype is medium-sized. V usage is TRBV6-5 and J usage is TRBJ2-1, with 10 bases that match TRBD2. The germline gives CDR1 MNHEY, CDR2 SVGAGI. The CDR3 contains 18 residues. The trim removed 6 bases at V and 1 base at J, leaving 12 bases unmatched. The CDR3, as DNA: TGTGCCAGCAGACTGGGGGCTAGCGGGAGATATTCCTACAATGAGCAGTTCTTC. This sequence encodes CASRLGASGRYSYNEQFF.

In its sample, this clonotype was seen a few times. This chain connects TRBV27 to TRBJ2-5, with 8 positions matching TRBD2. J lost 11 bases, V lost 4 bases, and 9 bases had no gene match. Germline V gives CDR1 MNHEY, CDR2 SMNVEV (reference sequence). The CDR3 length is 13 residues. Written as DNA, the CDR3 is TGTGCCAGCAGTTCCGGGGGGCGGGGGGCGCAGTACTTC. It is translated as CASSSGGRGAQYF.

This clonotype was seen once. This sequence joins TRBV10-3 and TRBJ2-5; TRBD2 agrees at 9 bases. The J call may be wrong; the DNA end is better matched by TRBJ2-1. The CDR3 is 14 residues long. Germline values: CDR1 ENHRY, CDR2 SYGVKD. CDR3: CATQTSGSQGEQFF. CDR3 DNA: TGTGCCACACAGACTAGCGGATCCCAAGGGGAGCAGTTCTTC.

V and J are TRBV24-1 and TRBJ2-1; D uncertain. Gene TRBJ2-5 matches the end of the DNA better, so the J call may be wrong. This CDR3 is 11 amino acids long. The germline V gene has CDR1 KGHDR and CDR2 SFDVKD. CDR3 DNA sequence: TGTGCCACCAGTGGAGGCGAGACCCAGTACTTC. As protein: CATSGGETQYF.

The rearrangement uses TRBV6-1 and TRBJ2-3; 8 positions agree with TRBD2. This CDR3 spans 15 amino acids. Germline V gene data show CDR1 as MNHNS and CDR2 as SASEGT. Trimming removed 7 bases from V and 6 bases from J; junction bases left unmatched: 12. The CDR3 loop is CASTNGGGELDTQYF. For the CDR3, the DNA is TGTGCCAGCACTAACGGGGGGGGCGAGTTGGATACGCAGTATTTT.

J is TRBJ2-4 and V is TRBV3-1, with 7 bases that match TRBD1. The junction had 4 bases not matched to a gene; V was cut back by 7 bases and J by 4 bases. In germline, CDR1 is LGHDT, CDR2 YNNKEL (reference sequence). The CDR3 runs 13 residues. CDR3 coding DNA: TGTGCCAGCAAGTCGACAGGGAAAAACATTCAGTACTTC. Protein: CASKSTGKNIQYF.

The CDR3 coding sequence is TGTGCCAGCAGTGAAAACTCTGAGTATTTT. Encoded protein: CASSENSEYF. This chain links TRBV6-1 with TRBJ2-3; D call uncertain. There are 10 residues in the CDR3. The V and J ends lost 2 bases and 13 bases respectively, with 7 bases between them. Germline V gives CDR1 MNHNS, CDR2 SASEGT.